This is a list of T cell receptor beta chains from one sample in a study of T-cell reconstitution after alpha-beta-depleted transplantation in children. TCRdb re-derived calls from the PCR reads in MiXCR, one entry per CDR3 protein. This sample has 200,000 to 300,000 distinct CDR3 sequences, with 12% found just once. This sample comprised PBMCs from the stem cell graft donor, obtained from the stem cell graft. These receptors were obtained from a human donor who donated a stem cell graft to a child with acute lymphoblastic leukemia. CDR3s include the opening cysteine and the closing phenylalanine or tryptophan. A D gene is named only where the DNA matches it firmly. Rows give clone size only sometimes, using once, few, many, or a class for an expanded clone.

CDR3aa,CDR3nt,v_gene,d_gene,j_gene,abundance
CASSQDAKQGLREQYF,TGCGCCAGCAGCCAAGACGCTAAACAGGGGCTCCGTGAGCAGTACTTC,TRBV4-1,TRBD1,TRBJ2-7,many
CASSSAGTGGKLFF,TGTGCCAGCAGTTCGGCCGGGACAGGCGGGAAGCTGTTTTTT,TRBV6-2/TRBV6-3,TRBD1,TRBJ2-2,many
CASSAVVASTGELFF,TGTGCCAGCTCGGCGGTGGTAGCGTCCACCGGGGAGCTGTTTTTT,TRBV7-8,.,TRBJ2-2,many
CSARVPTGRGTEAFF,TGCAGTGCTAGAGTCCCGACAGGGCGGGGTACTGAAGCTTTCTTT,TRBV20-1,TRBD1,TRBJ1-1,many
CASSATGTANSGANVLTF,TGTGCCAGCAGCGCCACCGGGACAGCTAACTCTGGGGCCAACGTCCTGACTTTC,TRBV7-2,TRBD1,TRBJ2-6,many
CAWSVTPDSGHEQFF,TGTGCCTGGAGTGTAACCCCCGATAGTGGTCATGAGCAGTTCTTC,TRBV30,.,TRBJ2-1,.
CASSPIAGVETQYF,TGTGCCAGCAGTCCTATAGCGGGAGTTGAGACCCAGTACTTC,TRBV6-1,TRBD2,TRBJ2-5,.
CASSLGLILTHLSYNEQFF,TGTGCCAGCAGCTTAGGTTTAATATTGACTCATTTATCCTACAATGAGCAGTTCTTC,TRBV11-2,.,TRBJ2-1,many
CASSGTDTISGANVLTF,TGTGCCAGCAGTGGGACAGACACGATCTCTGGGGCCAACGTCCTGACTTTC,TRBV6-1,.,TRBJ2-6,many
CASSIDRANEQFF,TGTGCCAGCTCGATCGACAGGGCCAATGAGCAGTTCTTC,TRBV11-3,TRBD1,TRBJ2-1,.
CSAPDAPLVDSYNEQFF,TGCAGTGCTCCCGACGCCCCACTAGTCGACTCCTACAATGAGCAGTTCTTC,TRBV20-1,.,TRBJ2-1,few
CASSQDDRPKGGYTF,TGTGCCAGCAGCCAAGACGACAGGCCAAAGGGGGGCTACACCTTC,TRBV3-1,.,TRBJ1-2,.
CSARMGVYTGELFF,TGCAGTGCTAGAATGGGGGTGTACACCGGGGAGCTGTTTTTT,TRBV20-1,.,TRBJ2-2,many
CASSQVPNGETQYF,TGTGCCAGCAGCCAGGTACCTAACGGAGAGACCCAGTACTTC,TRBV11-2,.,TRBJ2-5,many
CASSPTNNNEQYF,TGTGCCAGCAGCCCCACCAACAACAACGAGCAGTACTTC,TRBV9,.,TRBJ2-7,many
CASSVDNSMNTEAFF,TGTGCCAGCAGCGTAGATAACAGTATGAACACTGAAGCTTTCTTT,TRBV9,.,TRBJ1-1,many
CASSSGPSTGGETQYF,TGTGCCAGCAGCTCAGGTCCCAGTACAGGGGGAGAGACCCAGTACTTC,TRBV5-4,TRBD1,TRBJ2-5,.
CASSAGDRIYGYTF,TGTGCCAGCAGCGCCGGGGACAGGATCTATGGCTACACCTTC,TRBV9,TRBD1,TRBJ1-2,.
CSVEESLGAPLHF,TGCAGCGTTGAGGAAAGTCTCGGGGCACCCCTCCACTTT,TRBV29-1,.,TRBJ1-6,many
CASSTYEDTAYEQYF,TGTGCCAGCAGCACGTATGAGGATACCGCCTACGAGCAGTACTTC,TRBV7-9,.,TRBJ2-7,.
CATSVQGGTDTQYF,TGTGCCACCAGTGTACAGGGTGGCACAGATACGCAGTATTTT,TRBV24-1,.,TRBJ2-3,many
CASSLRDRGTNTEAFF,TGTGCCAGCAGCCTCCGGGACAGGGGCACGAACACTGAAGCTTTCTTT,TRBV11-2,TRBD1,TRBJ1-1,many
CASSSPVAANEKLFF,TGTGCCAGCAGCTCCCCCGTCGCGGCTAATGAAAAACTGTTTTTT,TRBV7-9,.,TRBJ1-4,many
CASSPDYQRGTQYF,TGTGCCAGCTCACCGGACTACCAACGGGGTACGCAGTATTTT,TRBV18,.,TRBJ2-3,.
CAIRPGTEGAETQYF,TGTGCCATCAGGCCCGGCACCGAGGGCGCAGAGACCCAGTACTTC,TRBV10-3,.,TRBJ2-5,many
CSAISRSFGQPQHF,TGCAGTGCTATCTCGCGCAGCTTCGGTCAGCCCCAGCATTTT,TRBV20-1,.,TRBJ1-5,many
CSARQGSYEQYF,TGCAGCGCGAGACAGGGTAGCTACGAGCAGTACTTC,TRBV29-1,TRBD1,TRBJ2-7,many
CSVSQGRDYNEQFF,TGCAGCGTTTCTCAGGGAAGGGATTACAATGAGCAGTTCTTC,TRBV29-1,.,TRBJ2-1,many
CASSSLRAQPQHF,TGTGCCAGCAGTTCCCTTAGGGCCCAGCCCCAGCATTTT,TRBV6-2/TRBV6-3,.,TRBJ1-5,.
CSASRGLDYGYTF,TGCAGTGCTAGTAGAGGTCTCGACTATGGCTACACCTTC,TRBV20-1,.,TRBJ1-2,many
CASSYGGIGTEAFF,TGTGCCAGCAGTTACGGGGGCATCGGCACTGAAGCTTTCTTT,TRBV6-2/TRBV6-3,.,TRBJ1-1,many
CASSPRDQETQYF,TGTGCCAGCTCACCAAGGGACCAAGAGACCCAGTACTTC,TRBV18,.,TRBJ2-5,many
CASSLGQRQDEQFF,TGCGCCAGCAGCCTGGGACAGCGCCAGGATGAGCAGTTCTTC,TRBV5-1,TRBD1,TRBJ2-1,many
CASSLAGPNTYNEQFF,TGTGCCAGCAGCTTAGCGGGACCCAACACCTACAATGAGCAGTTCTTC,TRBV7-2,.,TRBJ2-1,many
CASSFSGPQFF,TGTGCCAGCAGCTTCTCGGGTCCACAGTTCTTC,TRBV7-2,.,TRBJ2-1,many
CSAKGTGVDSNQPQHF,TGCAGTGCTAAGGGGACAGGGGTGGACAGCAATCAGCCCCAGCATTTT,TRBV20-1,TRBD1,TRBJ1-5,many
CASSVEGLGPRDTQYF,TGTGCCAGCAGCGTAGAGGGACTTGGTCCGAGAGATACGCAGTATTTT,TRBV9,.,TRBJ2-3,many
CAAKGREKEQFF,TGTGCCGCAAAGGGGAGGGAAAAAGAGCAGTTCTTC,TRBV28,TRBD2,TRBJ2-1,few
CASSDAGPGAEQYF,TGTGCCAGCAGTGACGCCGGACCCGGCGCGGAGCAGTACTTC,TRBV6-1,.,TRBJ2-7,many
CATSDGTGGNEQYF,TGTGCCACCAGTGATGGGACAGGGGGGAACGAGCAGTACTTC,TRBV24-1,TRBD1,TRBJ2-7,many
CASSQEAGFGEKLFF,TGTGCCAGCAGCCAAGAGGCAGGATTTGGTGAAAAACTGTTTTTT,TRBV4-2,.,TRBJ1-4,many
CASSLARGVEAFF,TGTGCCAGCAGTTTAGCGCGAGGTGTTGAAGCTTTCTTT,TRBV12-3/TRBV12-4,.,TRBJ1-1,.
CASSFNPYEQYF,TGTGCCAGCAGCTTCAACCCCTACGAGCAGTACTTC,TRBV7-2,.,TRBJ2-7,many
CSVDRGDSGANVLTF,TGCAGCGTTGACCGGGGGGACTCTGGGGCCAACGTCCTGACTTTC,TRBV29-1,TRBD2,TRBJ2-6,many
CSARDAVISYEQYF,TGCAGTGCTAGAGATGCAGTGATTTCCTACGAGCAGTACTTC,TRBV20-1,.,TRBJ2-7,few
CASSLYSGGQNYGYTF,TGTGCCAGCAGTTTATATTCCGGCGGACAGAACTATGGCTACACCTTC,TRBV28,.,TRBJ1-2,many
CSAQGTSGVSTDTQYF,TGCAGTGCTCAGGGGACTAGCGGGGTTAGCACAGATACGCAGTATTTT,TRBV20-1,TRBD2,TRBJ2-3,many
CASSQPTSGRQDQYF,TGTGCCAGCAGCCAACCGACTAGCGGGAGACAAGACCAGTACTTC,TRBV7-9,TRBD2,TRBJ2-7,once
CASSRTGDEAKNIQYF,TGTGCCAGCAGCCGTACAGGGGATGAAGCCAAAAACATTCAGTACTTC,TRBV5-4,TRBD1,TRBJ2-4,.
CASSLNRDETQYF,TGTGCCAGCAGCTTGAACAGGGATGAGACCCAGTACTTC,TRBV7-9,.,TRBJ2-5,.
CASSENSLGAQYF,TGCGCCAGCAGTGAGAACTCGCTGGGGGCGCAGTATTTT,TRBV10-1,.,TRBJ2-3,.
CASTKLSAGQETQYF,TGTGCCAGCACCAAACTGTCAGCGGGACAAGAGACCCAGTACTTC,TRBV28,TRBD2,TRBJ2-5,many
CASSRLPGQEAFF,TGCGCCAGCAGTCGGCTACCCGGACAGGAAGCTTTCTTT,TRBV5-1,.,TRBJ1-1,few
CASSIVPASVGETQYF,TGTGCCAGTAGTATAGTCCCGGCTAGCGTGGGAGAGACCCAGTACTTC,TRBV19,.,TRBJ2-5,.
CASSLFGVRGVADTQYF,TGTGCCAGCAGCTTATTCGGGGTTCGAGGGGTAGCAGATACGCAGTATTTT,TRBV11-2,.,TRBJ2-3,.
CASSLSGIRRPLHF,TGTGCCAGCAGTTTATCCGGGATTAGGAGGCCCCTCCACTTT,TRBV28,.,TRBJ1-6,many